Described below is a single T cell receptor beta chain sequence and its context. The sample is drawn from a study of cytomegalovirus exposure and HLA in healthy donors. CDR1 and CDR2 (germline): MNHNS, SASEGT. V was cut by 4 bases and J by 8 bases, with 15 bases left in between. The CDR3 has 14 residues. PCR was performed using 60 Vbeta and 13 Jbeta primers. Measured with immunoSEQ multiplex PCR; TCRdb has only the in-frame clones, and not every one. Of 200,000 to 250,000 clones detected, approximately 87% appear once; the ten largest clones hold 1% to 1.5%. Material: PBMCs. This chain joins TRBV6-1 and TRBJ2-1; D may be TRBD2 (5 bases). This sequence was found in a human donor in good health. CDR3 in amino acids: CASSVLAAGDEQFF. CDR3 nucleotide sequence: TGTGCCAGCAGTGTTTTGGCGGCGGGCGATGAGCAGTTCTTC.